These T cell receptor beta chains were read from a single sample in a study of beta chain features in type 1 diabetes. TCRdb keeps only in-frame clones here, not all; method: immunoSEQ multiplex PCR. This sample yields about 470,000 clones, of which about 29% are seen a single time; around 0.065% belongs to the top ten. The specimen sequenced was naive CD4+ T cells from blood. These receptors were taken from a man younger than 30 in good health. Both conserved end residues are part of each CDR3. The D gene is left open where the match is weak. Only some rows state a clone size, as once, few, many or a class for expanded clones.

V,J,size,D,DNA,CDR3
TRBV30,TRBJ2-7,few,TRBD2,TGTGCCTGGAGTCCGGGACTAGCGGTTTACGAGCAGTACTTC,CAWSPGLAVYEQYF
TRBV2,TRBJ2-5,.,.,TGTGCCAGCAGTTCCAGGATGTACCAAGAGACCCAGTACTTC,CASSSRMYQETQYF
TRBV29-1,TRBJ2-1,.,TRBD1,TGCAGCGTTGAAGTCATGACAGGGAGCTCCTACAATGAGCAGTTCTTC,CSVEVMTGSSYNEQFF
TRBV11-2,TRBJ2-1,few,.,TGTGCCAGCAGCTTAGATAACCCCGGGACCGAGCGGCCAATTCAGCAGTTCTTC,CASSLDNPGTERPIQQFF
TRBV7-8,TRBJ2-3,.,TRBD2,TGTGCCAGCAGCTTAGTGGCGGGAGCAGCAGATACGCAGTATTTT,CASSLVAGAADTQYF
TRBV10-3,TRBJ2-5,.,.,TGTGCCATCAGTGCAAGTGGGCGAGGGCAAGAGACCCAGTACTTC,CAISASGRGQETQYF
TRBV29-1,TRBJ2-7,few,TRBD2,TGCAGCGTTGTACTAGCGGTAGCCTACGAGCAGTACTTC,CSVVLAVAYEQYF
TRBV4-2,TRBJ2-3,few,.,TGTGCCAGCAGCCAAGATCCGGCGTCCCTTAGCGGCACAGATACGCAGTATTTT,CASSQDPASLSGTDTQYF
TRBV7-9,TRBJ1-3,few,.,TGTGCCAGCAGCTTAGTTAGGCAGAGCGGAAACACCATATATTTT,CASSLVRQSGNTIYF
TRBV30,TRBJ1-1,few,.,TGTGCCTGGAGGTTAGGGGAGTTCACTGAAGCTTTCTTT,CAWRLGEFTEAFF
TRBV9,TRBJ1-1,.,TRBD1,TGTGCCAGCAGCGGAGATACAGGGGCTGAAGCTTTCTTT,CASSGDTGAEAFF
TRBV30,TRBJ1-5,.,TRBD1,TGTGCCTGGTCTGGACAGGGGGTTGTATGGAATCAGCCCCAGCATTTT,CAWSGQGVVWNQPQHF
TRBV29-1,TRBJ1-1,few,.,TGCAGCGTTGACGCAGGGATGAACACTGAAGCTTTCTTT,CSVDAGMNTEAFF
TRBV15,TRBJ1-2,few,.,TGTGCCACCAGCAGAAATTACGACGGAGCTAACTATGGCTACACCTTC,CATSRNYDGANYGYTF
TRBV27,TRBJ2-5,.,TRBD1,TGTGCCAGCAGGGGACAGGGGCTACGGGAGACCCAGTACTTC,CASRGQGLRETQYF
TRBV5-1,TRBJ2-5,.,.,TGCGCCAGCAGCTTGTTAGCGGTGCTACAAGAGACCCAGTACTTC,CASSLLAVLQETQYF
TRBV30,TRBJ2-1,few,.,TGTGCCTGGAACCAGAAGGTGGCTTACAATGAGCAGTTCTTC,CAWNQKVAYNEQFF
TRBV20-1,TRBJ2-5,.,.,TGCAGTGCTAGAAAAGAGACCCAGTACTTC,CSARKETQYF
TRBV10-3,TRBJ2-5,.,TRBD2,TGTGCCATCAGTCTGACTAGCGGGAAGGAGACCCAGTACTTC,CAISLTSGKETQYF
TRBV5-1,TRBJ2-7,few,.,TGCGCCAGCAGGACCTATACAGGGATCTACGAGCAGTACTTC,CASRTYTGIYEQYF